The present T cell receptor (beta chain) was sequenced within a study of neurological immune-mediated disorders. The table lists this clonotype with many counts. Its target is not known. V dropped 0 bases and J dropped 4; count of bases not matched to a gene: 7. Germline CDR1 ENHRY, CDR2 SYGVKD. CDR3 length: 17 amino acids. Whole-study results and caveats: Patients with HTLV-1-associated myelopathy showed the most TCR clonal expansion. Those with multiple sclerosis showed the least, falling below healthy controls.

Synthesis of cDNA used 5'RACE (with 10-nucleotide random UMIs). Sequencing of 15-18 subjects in each run yielded over 170 million TCR-beta sequences. TCRdb reanalysed the 5' RACE reads using MiXCR and keeps one entry per CDR3 protein. The repertoire holds about 65,000 distinct CDR3 sequences, with 3.5% to 5% as singletons. Unsorted libraries used 2 million PBMCs kept at -80 degrees C. What was sequenced was PBMCs. The V gene is TRBV10-3, the J gene TRBJ2-1; 9 bases align to TRBD2. This clonotype was sampled from a man aged 50 to 60 with multiple sclerosis. The CDR3 DNA follows: TGTGCCATCAGTGAGTCGAGAGGACTAGCGAGGTACAATGAGCAGTTCTTC. Amino acids: CAISESRGLARYNEQFF.